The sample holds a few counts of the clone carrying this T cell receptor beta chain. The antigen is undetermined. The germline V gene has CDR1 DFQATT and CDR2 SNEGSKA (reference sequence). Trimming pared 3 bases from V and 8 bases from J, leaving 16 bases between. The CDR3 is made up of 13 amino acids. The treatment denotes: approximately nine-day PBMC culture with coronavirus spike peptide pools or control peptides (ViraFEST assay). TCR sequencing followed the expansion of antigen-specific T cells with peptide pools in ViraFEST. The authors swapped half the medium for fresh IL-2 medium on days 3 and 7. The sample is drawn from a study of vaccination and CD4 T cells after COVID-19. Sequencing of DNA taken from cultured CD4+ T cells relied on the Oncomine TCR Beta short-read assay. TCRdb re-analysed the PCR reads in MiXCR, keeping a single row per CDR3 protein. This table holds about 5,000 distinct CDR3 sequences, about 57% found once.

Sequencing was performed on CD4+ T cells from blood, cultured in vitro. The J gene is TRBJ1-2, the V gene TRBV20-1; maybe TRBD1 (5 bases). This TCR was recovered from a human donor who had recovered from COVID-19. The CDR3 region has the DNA TGCAGTGCTAGTTTACCGGCTCAGGGAGGCTACACCTTC. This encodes CSASLPAQGGYTF.